A single sample is the source of the 27 T cell receptor beta chains below, sequenced in a study of T-cell reconstitution after alpha-beta-depleted transplantation in children. Unique molecular identifiers tagged the TCRbeta library. TCRdb independently ran MiXCR on the PCR reads; one entry per CDR3 protein. The sample holds about 540,000 distinct CDR3 sequences, about 17% seen once. Material: PBMCs from the stem cell graft donor, obtained from the stem cell graft. These receptors all stem from a human donor who donated a stem cell graft to a child with acute lymphoblastic leukemia.

This chain connects TRBV10-3 to TRBJ2-3, with D perhaps TRBD2 (5 bases). This CDR3 is 15 amino acids long. Looked up from germline, CDR1 is ENHRY and CDR2 is SYGVKD. V was pared by 8 bases and J by 2 bases, with 17 bases between. CDR3 amino acids: CAISPGVGATDTQYF. CDR3 DNA sequence: TGTGCCATCTCCCCCGGGGTCGGAGCCACAGATACGCAGTATTTT.

This clonotype has more than one count but fewer than ten. J is TRBJ2-7 and V is TRBV3-1, with 10 bases identical to TRBD2. This CDR3 comprises 15 residues. CDR1 LGHDT and CDR2 YNNKEL come from the germline V gene (reference sequence). J was trimmed by 2 bases and V by 4 bases; bases with no gene match: 5. CDR3: CASSPSGSLTYEQYF. In nucleotides, the CDR3 is TGTGCCAGCAGCCCTAGCGGGAGTTTGACCTACGAGCAGTACTTC.

This clonotype was seen more than once but under ten times. The chain employs TRBV6-6 and TRBJ2-7, with TRBD2 as a possible D gene (5 bases). CDR1 and CDR2 from the germline V gene are MNHNY and SVGAGI (reference sequence). The CDR3 consists of 13 residues. The V gene lost 0 bases and the J gene lost 6 bases, with 9 bases spanning the gap. CDR3 sequence: CASSYSGRGEQYF. For the CDR3, the DNA is TGTGCCAGCAGTTACTCAGGCCGGGGCGAGCAGTACTTC.

Only a few counts were recorded for this clonotype. The chain combines TRBV7-6 with TRBJ2-4; D ambiguous. This CDR3 comprises 12 residues. V lost 4 bases and J 9 bases, leaving 10 bases between the germline ends. Looked up from germline, CDR1 is SGHVS and CDR2 is FNYEAQ. For the CDR3, the DNA is TGTGCCAGCAGCTCCCCCGGTAGCATTCAGTACTTC. Protein product: CASSSPGSIQYF.

The chain couples TRBV2 to TRBJ1-5, with D tentatively TRBD1 (5 bases). Trimming shortened V by 2 bases and J by 6 bases, and 17 bases separated the two germline ends. This CDR3 comprises 16 residues. Per germline, CDR1 SNHLY and CDR2 FYNNEI. CDR3 nucleotides: TGTGCCAGCAGTGAAAGGCGTCAGGGAAGGGGTCAGCCCCAGCATTTT. It encodes CASSERRQGRGQPQHF.

There are a few counts of this clonotype. V usage is TRBV28 and J usage is TRBJ2-3; D possibly uses TRBD1 or TRBD2 (5 bases each). Trimming removed 5 bases from V and 9 bases from J, with 27 bases in between. The CDR3 has 17 amino acids. The germline V gene encodes CDR1 MDHEN and CDR2 SYDVKM. In DNA, the CDR3 is TGTGCCAGCAGTCAATCGGGGCCGAGGGCCGGTAAGAAAACGCAGTATTTT. The encoded protein is CASSQSGPRAGKKTQYF. The full variable domain, with the rest looked up from reference TRBV28 and TRBJ2-3, is DVKVTQSSRYLVKRTGEKVFLECVQDMDHENMFWYRQDPGLGLRLIYFSYDVKMKEKGDIPEGYSVSREKKERFSLILESASTNQTSMYLCASSQSGPRAGKKTQYFGPGTRLTVL.

This clonotype has a handful of counts. The gene calls are TRBV11-2 and TRBJ2-1; weak D call: TRBD1 (5 bases). CDR1 SGHAT and CDR2 FQNNGV come from the germline V gene. The CDR3 totals 14 residues. Deletions cut 3 bases from V and 3 bases from J, with 9 bases between. CDR3 in DNA: TGTGCCAGCAGCTTCAGGGCCTACTACAATGAGCAGTTCTTC. It is translated as CASSFRAYYNEQFF.

J is TRBJ2-7 and V is TRBV7-6; tentative D call: TRBD1 (6 bases). Trimming cost V 4 bases and J 0 bases, with 13 bases left between them. Germline loops: CDR1 SGHVS, CDR2 FNYEAQ. This CDR3 region has 15 residues. As DNA, the CDR3 is TGTGCCAGCAGCTACCCCGGACAGAGCTCCTACGAGCAGTACTTC. The encoded protein is CASSYPGQSSYEQYF.

The gene calls are TRBV7-9 and TRBJ2-5; D possibly uses TRBD1 or TRBD2 (6 bases each). The CDR3 is made up of 14 amino acids. The germline V and J ends were trimmed by 5 bases and 5 bases, with 15 bases remaining between them. CDR1 and CDR2 (germline): SEHNR, FQNEAQ (reference sequence). The CDR3 is CASSTLRGGETQYF. The CDR3 DNA reads as TGTGCCAGCAGCACCCTCAGGGGAGGCGAGACCCAGTACTTC.

This chain joins TRBV7-8 and TRBJ2-1; D not certain. Germline V gene data show CDR1 as SGHVS and CDR2 as FQNEAQ. V was cut by 3 bases and J by 13 bases, with 13 bases left in between. The CDR3 has 12 amino acids. For the CDR3, the DNA is TGTGCCAGCAGCTTCGATTCAAGACCCCAGTTCTTC. This encodes CASSFDSRPQFF.

In its sample, this clonotype was seen a few times. The rearrangement joins TRBV9 to TRBJ2-7, with 9 bases matching TRBD2. This CDR3 comprises 14 residues. Germline CDR1 is SGDLS and CDR2 is YYNGEE. Trimming took 6 bases from V and 2 from J; bases not matched to a gene: 6. CDR3 coding DNA: TGTGCCAGCAACAAGGGACTAGCTACCTACGAGCAGTACTTC. Protein: CASNKGLATYEQYF.

This clonotype was picked up a small number of times. This rearrangement joins TRBV18 to TRBJ1-6, with D hard to call. This CDR3 comprises 14 residues. V gave up 2 bases and J gave up 7 bases, with 9 bases separating them. CDR1 and CDR2 (germline): KGHSH, LQKENI. CDR3 DNA sequence: TGTGCCAGCTCACCAGGAAACCTAAATTCACCCCTCCACTTT. Amino acids: CASSPGNLNSPLHF.

This chain connects TRBV4-1 to TRBJ2-4, with D perhaps matching TRBD2 (6 bases). V shed 4 bases and J shed 0 bases, with 16 bases lying between them. The CDR3 runs to 17 residues. The germline V gene has CDR1 MGHRA and CDR2 YSYEKL. The CDR3 region is CASSPLGRGKAKNIQYF. The CDR3 DNA sequence: TGCGCCAGCAGCCCTTTAGGGCGCGGGAAAGCCAAAAACATTCAGTACTTC.

The chain uses TRBV12-3 or TRBV12-4 and TRBJ2-4, with a weak D call TRBD1 (5 bases). V lost 3 bases and J lost 0, with 15 bases in between. CDR3 size: 17 residues. In nucleotides, the CDR3 is TGTGCCAGCAGTTTGCCCCTGACAGCCCTAGCCAAAAACATTCAGTACTTC. Encoded protein: CASSLPLTALAKNIQYF.

The chain combines TRBV15 with TRBJ2-1; 15 nucleotides line up with TRBD2. V lost 0 bases and J lost 8; bases outside the gene matches: 8. CDR1 and CDR2 from the germline V gene are LNHNV and YYDKDF (reference sequence). The CDR3 loop spans 18 amino acids. CDR3 sequence reads: CATSRDKGLAGGTHEQFF. In DNA, the CDR3 is TGTGCCACCAGCAGAGATAAGGGACTAGCGGGAGGTACACATGAGCAGTTCTTC.

This chain connects TRBV29-1 to TRBJ2-7; 7 bases are a match to TRBD1. CDR3 size: 12 residues. CDR1 is SQVTM, CDR2 ANQGSEA, per germline. J gave up 7 bases and V 6 bases, and 9 bases lay outside the gene matches. The CDR3, as DNA: TGCAGCGTCGCATACAGGGGTAATGAGCAGTACTTC. The encoded protein is CSVAYRGNEQYF.

This clonotype has at least ten counts. The chain links TRBV5-1 to TRBJ2-5; D remains unclear. The CDR3 is 14 amino acids. Trimming took off 4 bases at V and 2 bases at J, with 12 bases between the two ends. The germline gives CDR1 SGHRS, CDR2 YFSETQ. This CDR3 is CASSLLGSQETQYF. The CDR3 coding sequence is TGCGCCAGCAGCCTACTGGGATCACAAGAGACCCAGTACTTC.

The V call is TRBV4-1, the J call TRBJ1-2, with D possibly being TRBD1 (5 bases). Germline CDR1 reads MGHRA; CDR2 reads YSYEKL. CDR3 length: 15 amino acids. The V and J ends lost 4 bases and 2 bases respectively, with 14 bases between them. CDR3 in amino acids: CASSRPGLGNYGYTF. Here the CDR3 DNA reads TGCGCCAGCAGCCGCCCAGGGTTAGGGAACTATGGCTACACCTTC.

This clonotype was counted a few times. This sequence joins TRBV7-4 and TRBJ2-1; D remains ambiguous. Trimming stripped 3 bases from V and 2 bases from J, with 17 bases between. Germline assignment: CDR1 SGHVT and CDR2 SQSDAQ. The CDR3 covers 17 residues. The CDR3 DNA reads as TGTGCCAGCAGCTTTGCCCCTAGTTTCCGTACCTACAATGAGCAGTTCTTC. It specifies CASSFAPSFRTYNEQFF.

There are a few counts of this clonotype. This chain joins TRBV30 and TRBJ1-1; a possible D gene is TRBD1 (5 bases). V was cut by 4 bases and J by 7 bases, with 13 bases left in between. Germline-derived CDR1 and CDR2 are GTSNPN and SVGIG (reference sequence). The CDR3 has 12 residues. In DNA, the CDR3 is TGTGCCTGGAAGGGGAATGATGTTGAAGCTTTCTTT. Protein: CAWKGNDVEAFF.

V is TRBV20-1 and J is TRBJ2-6; maybe TRBD1 (6 bases). This CDR3 comprises 14 residues. Trimming pared 6 bases from V and 4 bases from J, leaving 13 bases between. The V gene's germline CDR1 is DFQATT and CDR2 SNEGSKA (reference sequence). The CDR3 sequence is CSAVTGSGANVLTF. The CDR3 DNA follows: TGCAGTGCGGTCACAGGGTCCGGGGCCAACGTCCTGACTTTC.

CDR3 DNA sequence: TGTGCCAGTAGCACGACAGCCGGACTGGCACAAGAGACCCAGTACTTC. It translates to CASSTTAGLAQETQYF. The chain joins TRBV19 to TRBJ2-5; D is perhaps TRBD1 or TRBD2 (5 bases each). V lost 6 bases and J lost 2, with 19 bases in between. Germline values: CDR1 LNHDA, CDR2 SQIVND (reference sequence). The CDR3 consists of 16 residues.

This chain connects TRBV18 to TRBJ1-4; D not resolved. V shed 3 bases and J shed 9 bases, with 8 bases lying between them. CDR3 length equals 12 residues. Germline V gives CDR1 KGHSH, CDR2 LQKENI. CDR3 nucleotide sequence: TGTGCCAGCTCACCCGCGACCCAAAAACTGTTTTTT. This translates into CASSPATQKLFF.

Only a few counts were recorded for this clonotype. The rearrangement links TRBV12-3 or TRBV12-4 to TRBJ2-2, with 10 nucleotides matching TRBD2. CDR3 length equals 16 residues. With V trimmed by 2 bases and J by 6 bases, 6 bases remained unmatched. The chain's CDR3 is CASSLQLAGMSGELFF. For the CDR3, the DNA is TGTGCCAGCAGTTTACAACTAGCGGGGATGTCCGGGGAGCTGTTTTTT.

This clonotype showed up many times. J is TRBJ1-4 and V is TRBV27; D gene unclear. The CDR3 spans 14 residues. Germline V lookup: CDR1 MNHEY, CDR2 SMNVEV (reference sequence). The V end lost 2 bases, the J end lost 4 bases, and 8 bases lay between the germline ends. In DNA, the CDR3 is TGTGCCAGCAGTTTAGAGGCGGGTAATGAAAAACTGTTTTTT. This encodes CASSLEAGNEKLFF.

The CDR3 spells CASSHTDVDLSYEQYF. The CDR3 DNA is TGTGCCAGCAGCCATACGGACGTAGACCTTTCCTACGAGCAGTACTTC. The chain has TRBV7-9 and TRBJ2-7, with unresolved D. Germline V gene sequence: CDR1 SEHNR, CDR2 FQNEAQ (reference sequence). The CDR3 is made up of 16 amino acids. The V end lost 5 bases, the J end lost 1 base, and 18 bases lay between the germline ends.

This chain joins TRBV9 and TRBJ2-7; 8 nucleotides agree with TRBD1. Trimming at V came to 3 bases and at J to 5 bases, leaving 4 bases not matched to a gene. Per the germline V gene, CDR1 is SGDLS and CDR2 is YYNGEE. The CDR3 has 13 residues. The CDR3 reads CASSGRQGNEQYF. DNA of the CDR3: TGTGCCAGCAGCGGACGACAGGGGAACGAGCAGTACTTC.